The clone carrying this T cell receptor beta chain was detected ten times or more. Its antigen is not identified. Germline V gene sequence: CDR1 SGHVS, CDR2 FQNEAQ. The CDR3 totals 15 residues. The V and J ends lost 7 bases and 4 bases, in that order; junction bases with no gene match: 7. Among the patients, aged 18 to 65, hyperthyroidism was newly diagnosed and had lasted under 2 months. Patients having uncontrolled infection, another autoimmune disease, pregnancy or lactation were not included. The data stem from a study of T cells in Graves' hyperthyroidism and ophthalmopathy. Study observations and caveats: Most expanded thyroid clonotypes above 0.001 also appeared in blood.

The CDR3 regions of TCR beta were amplified from RNA transcripts. With the HTBI primer set, the TCR CDR3 went through a first round of RT-PCR. Via MiXCR, TCRdb re-called the multiplex PCR reads, giving one row per CDR3 protein. The table has about 350,000 distinct CDR3 sequences, around 14% seen once; the top ten hold around 24%. The receptor was isolated from a woman in her 30s with Graves' hyperthyroidism. V usage is TRBV7-8 and J usage is TRBJ2-2, with 9 bases that match TRBD2. The sample comprised blood. Here the CDR3 reads CASKEGLAPTGELFF. The CDR3 DNA is TGTGCCAGCAAAGAGGGACTAGCCCCCACCGGGGAGCTGTTTTTT.